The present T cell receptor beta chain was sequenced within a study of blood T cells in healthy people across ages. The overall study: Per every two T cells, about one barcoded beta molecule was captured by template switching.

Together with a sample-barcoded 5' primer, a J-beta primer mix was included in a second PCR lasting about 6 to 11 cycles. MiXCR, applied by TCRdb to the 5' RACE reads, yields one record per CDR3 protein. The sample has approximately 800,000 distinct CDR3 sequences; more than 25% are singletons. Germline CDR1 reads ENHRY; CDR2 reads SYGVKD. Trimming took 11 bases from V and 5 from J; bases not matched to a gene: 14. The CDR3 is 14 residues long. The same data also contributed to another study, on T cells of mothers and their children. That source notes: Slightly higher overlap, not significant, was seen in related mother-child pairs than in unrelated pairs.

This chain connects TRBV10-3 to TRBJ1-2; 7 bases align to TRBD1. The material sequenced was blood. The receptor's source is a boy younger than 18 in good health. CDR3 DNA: TGTGCCGCCAGACAGGGTCCTCTCCCTTATGGCTACACCTTC. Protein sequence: CAARQGPLPYGYTF.